This T cell receptor beta chain was sequenced for a study of blood T cells in healthy people across ages (dated by TCRdb to about 2015). Regarding the complete study: In model experiments, template switching captured about one uniquely barcoded TCR beta cDNA molecule for every two T cells. Two additional independent replicas of 1 million unique cDNA reads from the same blood draw were analyzed for two donors (one aged 18 to 29 and one aged 80 or older). Age-related changes in TCR beta repertoire diversity were measured in the study by deep sequencing normalized with unique cDNA molecular identifiers. Four age groups were formed from the donors: young (average 16 years), middle-aged (just under 40), aged (about 62) and long-lived (approximately 78). To avoid experimental bias, donors of different ages were randomly spread across the sequencing lanes. Broad study findings and their caveats: Bulk unsorted PBMC profiling prevented conclusive comparison of naive and antigen-experienced compartments. As age increased, observed TCR beta diversity per million T cells dropped in a roughly linear way, and a significant reduction was already evident by age 40. Because donor CMV infection status was unknown, age-related changes in expanded clonotypes were potentially confounded. Estimates of total diversity from one million sequenced T cells were regarded as lower bounds and underestimates. The long-lived group showed more naive CD4+ T cells, fewer expanded clones and increased TCR diversity than the aged group, suggesting age selection. A strong correlation was found between observed TCR beta diversity and the percentage of naive T cells measured by flow cytometry.

To prepare the library, 5' RACE was applied. TCRdb shows the sequencer as Illumina HiSeq 2500. A second roughly 7 to 12 cycle PCR used a sample-barcoded 5' primer and a J-beta primer mix. A unique molecular identifier was introduced onto each TCR beta cDNA molecule by a template-switch 5' adaptor carrying 12 random nucleotides. Each sample yielded at least 2.5 million CDR3-containing paired-end reads. All of the RNA was converted into first-strand cDNA using the Mint cDNA synthesis kit, with a TRBC-specific oligonucleotide serving as the primer. Following uracil-DNA glycosylase treatment, all cDNA underwent a first 18-cycle PCR with the universal primers M1SS and BC2_uni_R. Regarding the original processing steps: Normalization of each sample was performed by random selection of 1 million high-quality reads, each carrying a distinct molecular identifier. Reads with shared molecular identifiers were discarded instead of being binned into consensus sequences. MiTCR, set to a Q25 quality threshold and the strictest error-elimination algorithm, was used for CDR3 identification, clonotype clustering and error correction. A nonparametric unseen species model using Euler transformation provided a lower-bound estimate of total TCR beta diversity. TCRdb redid the processing of the public reads, applying fastp at Q25 and MiXCR, and retained in-frame beta chains. Records with the same CDR3 protein are collapsed into one entry carrying the most frequent genes and DNA. In this record, the V and J calls reflect TCRdb's handling and not the investigators' own analysis. Recorded for this sample are about 670,000 distinct CDR3 sequences; less than 45% of them occurred a single time. The ten biggest clones cover around 30% of the sample.

The donors were roughly 39 Caucasian individuals from Russia, aged roughly 6 to 100 years, who were systemically healthy. Each donor gave 8 to 10 milliliters of peripheral blood, collected into EDTA-treated Vacutainer tubes. PBMCs were isolated by Ficoll-Paque density-gradient centrifugation, with at least 7 million obtained per sample. Total RNA was extracted from PBMCs with Trizol reagent, with at least 5 micrograms obtained per sample. For every donor, flow cytometry on a PBMC aliquot measured the percentage of naive CD45RAhigh/CD27high T cells. Worth noting for this clonotype: What this receptor recognizes is not known. Base-call qualities are not available, and no considerably larger clone is one nucleotide away.

Based on the germline V gene (reference sequence), the CDR1 and CDR2 sequences are MNHNY and SVGAGI. From the cysteine up to the phenylalanine, the CDR3 has a length of 15 residues. Only CDR3 DNA remains: 45 bases, in frame from the first base. The rearrangement joined TRBV6-6 to TRBJ2-7; TRBD1 is perhaps the D gene, given 6 matching bases. The DNA end lines up better with TRBJ2-5; the J call may be wrong. Sequenced sample: blood. The origin of this receptor is a man at least 80 years old in good health. The nucleotides are TGTGCCAGCAGTTACAGAGGGGGACCTTGGGAGACCCAGTACTTC. Its product reads: CASSYRGGPWETQYF.